Included here is one T cell receptor beta chain sequence, with context. The data derive from a study of control samples from healthy donors and cancer patients. Some clones are missing from TCRdb's copy, which holds only in-frame ones; the method was immunoSEQ multiplex PCR. The data show 80,000 to 100,000 clones, roughly 83% seen once. This TCR came from a woman aged 25 to 39 in good health. Material for sequencing was blood.

The CDR3 DNA is TGTGCCAGCAGCCGGACGTATGGCTACACCTTC. Protein: CASSRTYGYTF. J is TRBJ1-2 and V is TRBV7-9; D ambiguous. This CDR3 comprises 11 residues. Germline CDR1 and CDR2: SEHNR and FQNEAQ (reference sequence). Trimming removed 5 bases at V and 5 bases at J, with 6 bases between.